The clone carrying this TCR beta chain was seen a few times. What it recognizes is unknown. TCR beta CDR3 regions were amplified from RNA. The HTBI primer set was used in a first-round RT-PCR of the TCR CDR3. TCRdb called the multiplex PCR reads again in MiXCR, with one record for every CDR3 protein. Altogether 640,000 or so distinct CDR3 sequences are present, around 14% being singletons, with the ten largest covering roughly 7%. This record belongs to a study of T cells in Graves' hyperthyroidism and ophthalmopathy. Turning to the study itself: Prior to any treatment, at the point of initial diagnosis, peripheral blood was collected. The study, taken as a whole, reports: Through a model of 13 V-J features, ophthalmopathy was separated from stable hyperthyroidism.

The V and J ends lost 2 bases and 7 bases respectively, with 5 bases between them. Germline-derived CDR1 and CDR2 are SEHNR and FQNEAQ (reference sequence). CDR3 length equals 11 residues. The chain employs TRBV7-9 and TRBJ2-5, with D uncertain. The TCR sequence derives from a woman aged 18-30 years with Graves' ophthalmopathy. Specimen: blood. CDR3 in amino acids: CASSLIRTQYF. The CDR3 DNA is TGTGCCAGCAGCTTAATCAGGACCCAGTACTTC.